This record covers a single TCR beta chain. The antigen this receptor binds is unknown. Qualities for individual bases were not recorded, and no much larger clone is one base off. Library construction relied on the immunoSEQ multiplex PCR assay. This is the immuneACCESS table as TCRdb keeps it, with only in-frame sequences that have V and J called. A part of the clones is gone; compared with another copy, unresolved V genes explain less than half, and the rest is unexplained. The sample includes tens of thousands of clones, with about four fifths observed a single time. The top ten clones comprise about 3% of the sample. These data belong to a study of PD-1 blockade in mismatch repair-deficient tumors (TCRdb year 2017). For the wider study: The trial enrolled 85 to 100 consecutive patients with some twelve mismatch repair-deficient cancer types between late 2013 and 2016, all previously treated and progressing. Tumor-associated T cell clones in the peripheral blood of patients responding to PD-1 blockade were tracked using deep sequencing of TCR CDR3 regions. Study-level results and caveats: Rapid expansion after pembrolizumab followed by contraction, generally before radiologic responses, was shown by tumor-resident clones, which were often undetectable in blood before treatment.

CDR1 MNHEY and CDR2 SMNVEV were looked up in the germline V gene (reference sequence). The CDR3, from cysteine to phenylalanine, totals 12 residues. The CDR3 DNA has 36 bases and is translated from base 1. Reading the label with the study, this specimen's time point is: peripheral blood before pembrolizumab. For every enrolled patient, mismatch repair deficiency was confirmed by either polymerase chain reaction or immunohistochemistry. TCR sequencing was performed for a few patients who responded to pembrolizumab therapy. In the phase II trial, pembrolizumab PD-1 blockade was tested prospectively in advanced mismatch repair-deficient cancers, no matter which tissue of origin the cancers came from. Peripheral blood T cell samples were gathered serially, both before PD-1 blockade started and at multiple time points afterward. Blood sampling times were expressed in weeks after the first pembrolizumab dose.

The origin of this receptor is an adult with mismatch repair-deficient cancer. This chain joins TRBV27 to TRBJ2-5; tentative D gene TRBD1, with 6 bases matching. Judging by the DNA end, TRBJ2-7 fits better; the J call may be wrong. The sequencing used PBMCs, collected before pembrolizumab treatment. The sequence in DNA is TGTGCCAGCAGTCCCAGGGGACACGAGCAGTACTTC. This encodes CASSPRGHEQYF.